These 21 T cell receptor beta chains were sequenced from one sample in a study of neurological immune-mediated disorders. TCRdb called the 5' RACE reads again in MiXCR, with one record for every CDR3 protein. The table has tens of thousands of distinct CDR3 sequences, just over 2.5% seen once. Sequencing was carried out using PBMCs. The source is a woman between 25 and 40 years old with multiple sclerosis.

This clonotype was seen at least ten times. V usage is TRBV15 and J usage is TRBJ1-2; D not certain. The CDR3 sequence is 14 residues long. The V gene's germline CDR1 is LNHNV and CDR2 YYDKDF (reference sequence). The V end lost 0 bases, the J end lost 2 bases, and 7 bases lay between the germline ends. The DNA for the CDR3 is TGTGCCACCAGCAGAGATGTGGGCAACTATGGCTACACCTTC. Its protein is CATSRDVGNYGYTF.

This clonotype showed up many times. The chain combines TRBV6-2 or TRBV6-3 with TRBJ2-5; D not certain. CDR1 MNHEY and CDR2 SVGEGT come from the germline V gene. The CDR3 runs 15 residues. V dropped 2 bases and J dropped 5 bases, with 15 bases sitting between them. The CDR3 protein is CASSYRASRPETQYF. In DNA form, the CDR3 reads TGTGCCAGCAGTTACCGCGCTAGTAGGCCGGAGACCCAGTACTTC.

This clonotype has at least ten counts. The chain joins TRBV29-1 to TRBJ2-7; 7 bases are a match to TRBD2. This CDR3 region has 13 residues. After removal of 8 bases from V and 0 bases from J, the junction contained 7 bases not matched to a gene. Germline V gene lookup returns CDR1 SQVTM and CDR2 ANQGSEA. The CDR3 DNA sequence: TGCAGCTTCCGGGACTATAGCTCCTACGAGCAGTACTTC. Translating it yields CSFRDYSSYEQYF.

This clonotype was seen a handful of times. The rearrangement joins TRBV29-1 to TRBJ2-2; D is possibly TRBD1 (6 bases). CDR1 and CDR2 (germline): SQVTM, ANQGSEA. The CDR3 sequence is 14 residues long. Trimming removed 3 bases at V and 0 bases at J, with 8 bases between. The CDR3, as DNA: TGCAGCGTTGAGGACAGAACGAACACCGGGGAGCTGTTTTTT. This gives the protein CSVEDRTNTGELFF.

This clonotype was seen at least ten times. The V call is TRBV19, the J call TRBJ2-7; 9 bases fit TRBD1. The CDR3 consists of 13 residues. Trimming removed 4 bases from V and 3 bases from J; junction bases left unmatched: 1. Per germline, CDR1 LNHDA and CDR2 SQIVND (reference sequence). For the CDR3, the DNA is TGTGCCAGTAGTAGGGACAGGGACTACGAGCAGTACTTC. Translation gives CASSRDRDYEQYF.

Ten or more counts support this clonotype. CDR3 DNA: TGTGCCAGCAGAGGAACCTCGGGTGAGCAGTTCTTC. This sequence encodes CASRGTSGEQFF. This chain connects TRBV12-3 or TRBV12-4 to TRBJ2-1; D remains unclear. There are 12 residues in the CDR3. The V end was cut by 6 bases, the J end by 9 bases, with 12 bases between.

The sample holds many counts of this clonotype. V gene TRBV20-1 combines with J gene TRBJ2-5; a possible D gene is TRBD1 (6 bases). Germline lookup yields CDR1 DFQATT and CDR2 SNEGSKA (reference sequence). This CDR3 is built from 15 residues. The V end was cut by 5 bases, the J end by 2 bases, with 18 bases between. CDR3 region: CSALLWAGAQETQYF. In nucleotides, the CDR3 is TGCAGTGCTTTACTCTGGGCAGGGGCGCAAGAGACCCAGTACTTC.

This clonotype has at least ten counts. V usage is TRBV12-3 or TRBV12-4 and J usage is TRBJ1-2, with D maybe TRBD1 (6 bases). The CDR3 contains 14 residues. With 2 bases removed from V and 7 bases from J, the gap between germline ends came to 14 bases. CDR3 sequence (DNA): TGTGCCAGCAGTTTACTGGACAGAAGGGGTGGCTACACCTTC. Amino acids: CASSLLDRRGGYTF.

In this sample, this clonotype turned up many times. The gene calls are TRBV28 and TRBJ2-7; possibly TRBD2 for D (5 bases). The CDR3 consists of 14 residues. V lost 2 bases to trimming and J lost 3 bases, with 11 bases between them. Per the germline V gene, CDR1 is MDHEN and CDR2 is SYDVKM. CDR3 coding DNA: TGTGCCAGCAGTTTAAACAGAGGGAGCTACGAGCAGTACTTC. It codes for CASSLNRGSYEQYF.

Ten or more counts support this clonotype. The genes are TRBV5-1 and TRBJ2-5; no definite D call. The germline gives CDR1 SGHRS, CDR2 YFSETQ. The CDR3 length is 12 residues. Trimming left V 4 bases short and J 2 bases short, with 6 bases between. The CDR3 DNA reads as TGCGCCAGCAGCGTGGGTCAAGAGACCCAGTACTTC. It translates to CASSVGQETQYF.

The sample holds many counts of this clonotype. This chain joins TRBV5-1 and TRBJ2-4; 9 bases are a match to TRBD1. The germline V gene has CDR1 SGHRS and CDR2 YFSETQ. The CDR3 is 16 residues long. V lost 1 base, J lost 1 base, and 3 bases stayed unmatched. The CDR3 loop reads CASSLTGTGAKNIQYF. CDR3 in DNA: TGCGCCAGCAGCTTGACTGGGACAGGGGCCAAAAACATTCAGTACTTC. Complete variable domain (other parts from reference TRBV5-1 and TRBJ2-4): KAGVTQTPRYLIKTRGQQVTLSCSPISGHRSVSWYQQTPGQGLQFLFEYFSETQRNKGNFPGRFSGRQFSNSRSEMNVSTLELGDSALYLCASSLTGTGAKNIQYFGAGTRLSVL.

At least ten counts were recorded for this clonotype. Compared with germline, one end of the junction differs, possibly owing to a read error. The chain has TRBV7-7 and TRBJ2-1, with D tentatively TRBD2 (7 bases). CDR3 size: 15 residues. Germline-derived CDR1 and CDR2 are SSHAT and FNYEAQ (reference sequence). The CDR3 nucleotides read TGTGCTAGCAGCGAGGGTGGGGGGGCGCAGAATGAGCAGTTCTTC. This encodes CASSEGGGAQNEQFF.

Ten or more counts support this clonotype. The chain is built from TRBV7-2 and TRBJ2-3, with 8 nucleotides matching TRBD2. The CDR3 contains 14 residues. The V gene end was trimmed by 1 base and the J gene end by 3 bases; junction bases not matched to a gene: 0. The V gene's germline CDR1 is SGHTA and CDR2 FQGNSA. CDR3 sequence: CASSLGGRTDTQYF. In nucleotides, the CDR3 is TGTGCCAGCAGCTTAGGCGGGAGGACAGATACGCAGTATTTT.

This clonotype was recorded at least ten times. The chain uses TRBV7-2 and TRBJ2-7, with TRBD2 matching 7 bases. The J segment lost 4 bases and the V segment lost 5 bases, leaving 5 bases of the junction unmatched. CDR3 length: 13 residues. Germline lookup yields CDR1 SGHTA and CDR2 FQGNSA. The CDR3 sequence: CASSLPGLYEQYF. CDR3 in DNA: TGTGCCAGCAGCCTCCCGGGACTATACGAGCAGTACTTC.

This clonotype was detected ten times or more. The rearrangement links TRBV5-1 to TRBJ2-1; 8 bases are shared with TRBD2. CDR1 and CDR2 from the germline V gene are SGHRS and YFSETQ. Germline trimming cut 1 base from V and 5 bases from J; bases unmatched to any gene: 5. This CDR3 is 15 amino acids long. As DNA, the CDR3 is TGCGCCAGCAGCTTGTTGATTAGCGGGGACAATGAGCAGTTCTTC. Its protein is CASSLLISGDNEQFF.

This clonotype has at least ten counts. V is TRBV9 and J is TRBJ2-1, with D maybe TRBD2 (6 bases). Between the trimmed V and J ends, which lost 2 bases and 2 bases, there was a span of 17 bases. Germline V gene data show CDR1 as SGDLS and CDR2 as YYNGEE. CDR3 length: 17 amino acids. CDR3 coding DNA: TGTGCCAGCAGCGTTTTGGACGGGAGTGTCACCTACAATGAGCAGTTCTTC. Its translation is CASSVLDGSVTYNEQFF.

This clonotype occurred many times. The chain employs TRBV5-1 and TRBJ2-1, with no clear D. CDR1 and CDR2 from the germline V gene are SGHRS and YFSETQ. This CDR3 contains 14 residues. The ends were cut back, 0 bases at V and 5 bases at J, with 9 bases in the middle. The CDR3 region has the DNA TGCGCCAGCAGCTTGGGGCAGGTTGACAATGAGCAGTTCTTC. Translating gives CASSLGQVDNEQFF.

This clonotype was recorded at least ten times. The genes are TRBV20-1 and TRBJ2-2; TRBD2 aligns across 7 bases. Germline lookup yields CDR1 DFQATT and CDR2 SNEGSKA (reference sequence). V lost 1 base, J lost 1 base, and 3 bases stayed unmatched. The CDR3 runs to 15 residues. CDR3 sequence: CSARAGLQNTGELFF. CDR3 sequence (DNA): TGCAGTGCTAGAGCGGGACTACAGAACACCGGGGAGCTGTTTTTT.

This clonotype was picked up many times. V and J are TRBV5-1 and TRBJ1-1; no firm D call. V was pared by 0 bases and J by 4 bases, with 4 bases between. The length of the CDR3 is 12 residues. The V gene's germline CDR1 is SGHRS and CDR2 YFSETQ. The CDR3 DNA sequence: TGCGCCAGCAGCTTGGCTAGCACTGAAGCTTTCTTT. It encodes CASSLASTEAFF.

The V and J genes are TRBV10-2 and TRBJ2-7; 8 positions match TRBD2. CDR1 and CDR2 (germline): WSHSY, SAAADI. The CDR3 totals 14 residues. J gave up 3 bases and V 6 bases, and 7 bases lay outside the gene matches. CDR3 nucleotide sequence: TGCGCCAGCAGGTTAGCGGGGCTGAGCTACGAGCAGTACTTC. Protein sequence: CASRLAGLSYEQYF.

This clonotype was seen a handful of times. The rearrangement uses TRBV3-1 and TRBJ2-3; possibly TRBD2 for D (5 bases). The germline gives CDR1 LGHDT, CDR2 YNNKEL (reference sequence). The CDR3 is 12 residues long. The V end was cut by 1 base, the J end by 10 bases, with 9 bases between. The CDR3 loop reads CASSQVSAAQYF. The CDR3 bases are TGTGCCAGCAGCCAAGTTAGCGCGGCGCAGTATTTT.